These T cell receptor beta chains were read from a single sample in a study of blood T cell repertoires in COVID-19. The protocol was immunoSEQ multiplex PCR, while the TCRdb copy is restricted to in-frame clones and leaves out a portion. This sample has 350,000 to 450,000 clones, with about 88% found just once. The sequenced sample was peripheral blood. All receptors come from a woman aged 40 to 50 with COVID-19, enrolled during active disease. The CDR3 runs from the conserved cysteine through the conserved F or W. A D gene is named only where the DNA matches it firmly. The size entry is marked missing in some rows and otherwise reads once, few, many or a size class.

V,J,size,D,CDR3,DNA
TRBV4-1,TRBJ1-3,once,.,CASSQDLGGSSGNTIYF,TGCGCCAGCAGCCAAGATTTAGGAGGGAGCTCTGGAAACACCATATATTTT
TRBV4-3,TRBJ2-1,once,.,CASSQVTIGVTFNEQFF,TGCGCCAGCAGCCAGGTGACGATCGGGGTAACGTTCAATGAGCAGTTCTTC
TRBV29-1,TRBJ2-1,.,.,CSVERGGTSYNEQFF,TGCAGCGTTGAACGGGGCGGGACCTCCTACAATGAGCAGTTCTTC
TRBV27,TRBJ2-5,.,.,CASGLMQETQYF,TGTGCCAGCGGACTTATGCAAGAGACCCAGTACTTC
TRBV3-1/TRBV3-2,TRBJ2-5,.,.,CASSLQSRDSQETQYF,TGTGCCAGCAGCCTCCAATCTAGGGACTCACAAGAGACCCAGTACTTC
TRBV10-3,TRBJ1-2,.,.,CAISGAGGGPDGYTF,TGTGCCATCAGCGGGGCCGGCGGGGGGCCTGATGGCTACACCTTC
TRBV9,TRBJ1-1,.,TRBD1,CASSVDGTGGEVTEAFF,TGTGCCAGCAGCGTAGATGGGACAGGGGGCGAGGTCACTGAAGCTTTCTTT
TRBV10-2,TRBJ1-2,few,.,CASSESSREDGYTF,TGCGCCAGCAGTGAGTCGTCCAGGGAAGATGGCTACACCTTC
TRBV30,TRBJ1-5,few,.,CAWSEYSNQPQHF,TGTGCCTGGAGTGAATATAGCAATCAGCCCCAGCATTTT
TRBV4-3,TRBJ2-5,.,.,CASSQSPTEFPGETQYF,TGCGCCAGCAGCCAATCCCCTACAGAATTTCCTGGGGAGACCCAGTACTTC
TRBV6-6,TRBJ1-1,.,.,CASSPREMNTEAFF,TGTGCCAGCAGCCCCCGGGAAATGAACACTGAAGCTTTCTTT
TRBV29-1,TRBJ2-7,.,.,CSVGPGSYEQYF,TGCAGCGTTGGGCCGGGGAGCTACGAGCAGTACTTC
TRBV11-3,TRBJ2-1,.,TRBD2,CASSLILAGGDNEQFF,TGTGCCAGCAGCTTAATCCTAGCGGGAGGAGACAATGAGCAGTTCTTC
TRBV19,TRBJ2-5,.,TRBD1,CASSIGGQLQETQYF,TGTGCCAGTAGTATAGGGGGACAGCTCCAAGAGACCCAGTACTTC
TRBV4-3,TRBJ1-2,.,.,CASSQGRREQTNYGYTF,TGCGCCAGCAGCCAAGGTCGGAGGGAACAGACCAACTATGGCTACACCTTC
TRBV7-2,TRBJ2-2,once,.,CASSLGVDTGELFF,TGTGCCAGCAGCTTAGGAGTAGACACCGGGGAGCTGTTTTTT
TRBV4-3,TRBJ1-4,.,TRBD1,CASSQDSGTGSEKLFF,TGCGCCAGCAGCCAAGACTCCGGGACAGGGAGTGAAAAACTGTTTTTT
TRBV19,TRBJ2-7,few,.,CASSGRVPRPGEQYF,TGTGCCAGTAGTGGCAGGGTTCCCCGACCCGGCGAGCAGTACTTC
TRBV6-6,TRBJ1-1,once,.,CASSYSDMNTEAFF,TGTGCCAGCAGTTATAGCGACATGAACACTGAAGCTTTCTTT
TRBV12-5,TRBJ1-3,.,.,CASGLALSGNTIYF,TGTGCTAGTGGTTTGGCTCTCTCTGGAAACACCATATATTTT
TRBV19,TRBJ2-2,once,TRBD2,CASSSLTSAGELFF,TGTGCCAGTAGTTCACTCACTAGCGCGGGGGAGCTGTTTTTT
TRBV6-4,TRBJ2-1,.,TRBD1,CASSEQGAANEQFF,TGTGCCAGCAGTGAACAGGGGGCTGCAAATGAGCAGTTCTTC
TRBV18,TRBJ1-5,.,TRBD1,CASSPPGTVNQPQHF,TGTGCCAGCTCACCCCCAGGGACAGTTAATCAGCCCCAGCATTTT
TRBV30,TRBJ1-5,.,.,CAWSGELINQPQHF,TGTGCCTGGAGTGGAGAGTTAATCAATCAGCCCCAGCATTTT
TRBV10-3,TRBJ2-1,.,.,CACTSYGNEQFF,TGTGCCTGTACTAGCTATGGTAATGAGCAGTTCTTC
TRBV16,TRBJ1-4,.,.,CASSLQRGGVTNEKLFF,TGTGCCAGCAGCCTCCAGAGGGGAGGGGTCACTAATGAAAAACTGTTTTTT
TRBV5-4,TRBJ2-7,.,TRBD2,CASSFEGAGVVPYEQYF,TGTGCCAGCAGCTTCGAAGGAGCGGGAGTAGTTCCCTACGAGCAGTACTTC
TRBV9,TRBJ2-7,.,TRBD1,CASSVGIGTGSYEQYF,TGTGCCAGCAGCGTAGGTATTGGGACAGGGAGCTACGAGCAGTACTTC
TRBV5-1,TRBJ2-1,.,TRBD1,CASSSGTGKFF,TGCGCCAGCAGCTCCGGGACAGGGAAGTTCTTC
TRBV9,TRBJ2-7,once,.,CASSPRTDYYEQYF,TGTGCCAGCAGCCCCAGGACAGATTACTACGAGCAGTACTTC
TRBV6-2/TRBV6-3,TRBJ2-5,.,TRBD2,CASSYGLAGGLSQETQYF,TGTGCCAGCAGTTACGGACTAGCGGGGGGGCTCTCCCAAGAGACCCAGTACTTC
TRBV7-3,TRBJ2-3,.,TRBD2,CASSPRSGGSLSTDTQYF,TGTGCCAGCAGCCCTCGAAGCGGGGGAAGCCTTAGCACAGATACGCAGTATTTT
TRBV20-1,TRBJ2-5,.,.,CSASGRRGHQETQYF,TGCAGTGCTAGTGGCCGCAGGGGACACCAAGAGACCCAGTACTTC
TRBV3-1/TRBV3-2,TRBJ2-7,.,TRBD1,CASGSRQGYEQYF,TGTGCCAGCGGATCTCGACAGGGCTACGAGCAGTACTTC
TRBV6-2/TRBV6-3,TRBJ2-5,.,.,CASSSTGTPVETQYF,TGTGCCAGCAGTTCCACGGGAACCCCCGTAGAGACCCAGTACTTC
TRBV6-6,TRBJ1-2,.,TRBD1,CASSFKGATYGYTF,TGTGCCAGCTCTTTCAAGGGGGCGACCTATGGCTACACCTTC
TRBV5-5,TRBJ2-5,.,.,CASSFVEAETQYF,TGTGCCAGCAGCTTCGTAGAGGCAGAGACCCAGTACTTC
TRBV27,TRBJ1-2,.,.,CASSFGGLDGYTF,TGTGCCAGCAGTTTCGGGGGTTTGGATGGCTACACCTTC
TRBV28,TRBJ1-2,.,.,CASSLRQSYGYTF,TGTGCCAGCAGTTTAAGACAGTCCTATGGCTACACCTTC
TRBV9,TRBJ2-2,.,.,CASSVGQLSTGELFF,TGTGCCAGCAGCGTAGGACAGTTATCCACCGGGGAGCTGTTTTTT